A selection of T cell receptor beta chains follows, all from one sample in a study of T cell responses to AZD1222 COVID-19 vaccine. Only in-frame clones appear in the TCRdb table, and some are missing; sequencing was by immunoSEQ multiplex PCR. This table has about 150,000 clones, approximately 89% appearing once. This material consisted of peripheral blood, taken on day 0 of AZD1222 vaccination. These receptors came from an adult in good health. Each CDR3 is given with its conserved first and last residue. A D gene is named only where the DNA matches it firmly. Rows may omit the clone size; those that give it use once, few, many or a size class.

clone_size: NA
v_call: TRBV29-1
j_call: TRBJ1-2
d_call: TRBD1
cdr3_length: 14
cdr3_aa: CSVGQGTSNYGYTF
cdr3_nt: TGCAGCGTTGGACAGGGGACCTCTAACTATGGCTACACCTTC

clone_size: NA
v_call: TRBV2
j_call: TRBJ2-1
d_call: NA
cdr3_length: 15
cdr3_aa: CASSVFDGTAGEQFF
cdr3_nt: TGTGCCAGCAGTGTATTCGATGGGACAGCGGGTGAGCAGTTCTTC

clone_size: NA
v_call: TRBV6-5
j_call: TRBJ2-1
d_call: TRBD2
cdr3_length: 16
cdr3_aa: CASSYGWSGGFNEQFF
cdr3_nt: TGTGCCAGCAGTTATGGTTGGAGCGGGGGATTTAATGAGCAGTTCTTC

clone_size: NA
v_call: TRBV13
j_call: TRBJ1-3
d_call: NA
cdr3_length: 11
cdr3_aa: CASKPANTIYF
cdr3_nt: TGTGCCAGCAAACCGGCGAACACCATATATTTT

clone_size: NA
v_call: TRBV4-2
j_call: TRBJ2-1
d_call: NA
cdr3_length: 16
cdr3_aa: CASSPGRASSYNEQFF
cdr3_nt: TGTGCCAGCAGCCCCGGTCGGGCTAGCAGTTACAATGAGCAGTTCTTC

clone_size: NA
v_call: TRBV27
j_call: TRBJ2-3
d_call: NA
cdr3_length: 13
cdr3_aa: CASSFARTDTQYF
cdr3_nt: TGTGCCAGCAGTTTCGCCAGGACAGATACGCAGTATTTT

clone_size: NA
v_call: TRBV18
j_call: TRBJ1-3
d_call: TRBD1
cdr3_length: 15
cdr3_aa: CASSPSGGSGNTIYF
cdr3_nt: TGTGCCAGCTCACCTTCAGGGGGATCTGGAAACACCATATATTTT

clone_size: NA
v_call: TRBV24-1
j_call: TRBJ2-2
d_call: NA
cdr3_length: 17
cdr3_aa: CATSDPGPKQSTGELFF
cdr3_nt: TGTGCCACCAGTGACCCTGGCCCCAAACAGAGCACCGGGGAGCTGTTTTTT

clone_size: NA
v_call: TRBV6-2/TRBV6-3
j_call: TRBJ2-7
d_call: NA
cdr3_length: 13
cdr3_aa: CASSAGQIYEQYF
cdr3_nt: TGTGCCAGCAGCGCGGGACAGATCTACGAGCAGTACTTC

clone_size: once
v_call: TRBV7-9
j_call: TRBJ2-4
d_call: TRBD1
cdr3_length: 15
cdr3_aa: CASSRIRGAKNIQYF
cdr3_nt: TGTGCCAGCAGCCGAATCAGGGGGGCCAAAAACATTCAGTACTTC

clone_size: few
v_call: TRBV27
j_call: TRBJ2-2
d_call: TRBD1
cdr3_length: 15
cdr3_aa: CATSGRTGGTGELFF
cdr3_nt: TGTGCCACGTCCGGTAGGACAGGGGGGACCGGGGAGCTGTTTTTT

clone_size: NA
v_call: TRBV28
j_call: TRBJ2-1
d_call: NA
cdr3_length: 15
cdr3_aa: CASSFSGGSYNEQFF
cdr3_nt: TGTGCCAGCAGTTTCAGCGGCGGTTCCTACAATGAGCAGTTCTTC

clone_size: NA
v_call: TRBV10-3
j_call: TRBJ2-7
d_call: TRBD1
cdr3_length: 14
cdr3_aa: CAISEGGSSYEQYF
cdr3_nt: TGTGCCATCAGTGAAGGGGGCAGCTCCTACGAGCAGTACTTC

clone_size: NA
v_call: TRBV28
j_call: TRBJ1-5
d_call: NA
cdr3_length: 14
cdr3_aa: CASSFGRGNQPQHF
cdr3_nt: TGTGCCAGCAGTTTTGGACGCGGGAATCAGCCCCAGCATTTT

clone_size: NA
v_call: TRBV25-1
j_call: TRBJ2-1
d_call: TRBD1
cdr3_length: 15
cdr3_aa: CASSDPHLQGHEQFF
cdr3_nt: TGTGCCAGCAGTGATCCCCACCTACAGGGGCATGAGCAGTTCTTC

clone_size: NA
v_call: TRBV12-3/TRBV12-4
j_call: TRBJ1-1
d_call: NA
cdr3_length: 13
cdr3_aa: CASSFSIGTEAFF
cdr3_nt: TGTGCCAGCAGTTTTAGTATTGGCACTGAAGCTTTCTTT

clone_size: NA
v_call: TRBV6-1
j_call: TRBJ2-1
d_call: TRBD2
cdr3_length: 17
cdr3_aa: CASSAPRGREAYNEQFF
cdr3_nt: TGTGCCAGCAGTGCCCCCCGTGGGAGGGAAGCCTACAATGAGCAGTTCTTC

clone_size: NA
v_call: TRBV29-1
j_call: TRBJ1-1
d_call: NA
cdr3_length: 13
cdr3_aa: CSVKPAMDTEAFF
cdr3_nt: TGCAGTGTTAAGCCAGCCATGGACACTGAAGCTTTCTTT

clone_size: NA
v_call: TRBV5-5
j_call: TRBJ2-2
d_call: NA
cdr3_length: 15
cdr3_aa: CASSFDPTNTGELFF
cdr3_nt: TGTGCCAGCAGCTTTGACCCAACGAACACCGGGGAGCTGTTTTTT

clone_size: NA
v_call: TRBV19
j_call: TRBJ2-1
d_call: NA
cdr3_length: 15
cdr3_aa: CASKMGGGIHNEQFF
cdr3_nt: TGTGCCAGTAAGATGGGAGGTGGCATCCACAATGAGCAGTTCTTC

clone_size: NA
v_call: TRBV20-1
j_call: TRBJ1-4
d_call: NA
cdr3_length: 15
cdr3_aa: CSASLHRGLNEKLFF
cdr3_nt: TGCAGTGCTAGTTTACACCGGGGCCTCAATGAAAAACTGTTTTTT

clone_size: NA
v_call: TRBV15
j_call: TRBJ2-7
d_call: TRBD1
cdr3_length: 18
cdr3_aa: CATSSYRGRGVADYEQYF
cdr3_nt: TGTGCCACCAGCAGCTACAGGGGTCGAGGTGTCGCCGACTACGAGCAGTACTTC

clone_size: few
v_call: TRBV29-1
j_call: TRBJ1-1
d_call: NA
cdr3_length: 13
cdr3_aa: CSAAQGTNTEAFF
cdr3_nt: TGCAGCGCCGCCCAGGGGACGAACACTGAAGCTTTCTTT

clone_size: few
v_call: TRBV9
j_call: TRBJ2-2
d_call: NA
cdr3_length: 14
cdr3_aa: CASSYRGGTGELFF
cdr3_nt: TGTGCCAGCAGTTATAGAGGTGGGACCGGGGAGCTGTTTTTT

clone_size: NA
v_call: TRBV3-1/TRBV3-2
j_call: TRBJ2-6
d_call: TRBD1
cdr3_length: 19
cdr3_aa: CASSLLIGQGAAGANVLTF
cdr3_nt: TGTGCCAGCAGTCTCCTCATCGGACAGGGGGCTGCTGGGGCCAACGTCCTGACTTTC

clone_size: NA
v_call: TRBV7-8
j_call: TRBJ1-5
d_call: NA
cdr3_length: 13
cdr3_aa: CASSLGGQQPQHF
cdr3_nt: TGTGCCAGCAGCTTGGGGGGCCAACAGCCCCAGCATTTT

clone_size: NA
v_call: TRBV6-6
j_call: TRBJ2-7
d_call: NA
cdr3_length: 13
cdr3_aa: CASTYLVGYEQYF
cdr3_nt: TGTGCCAGCACCTATCTTGTCGGCTACGAGCAGTACTTC

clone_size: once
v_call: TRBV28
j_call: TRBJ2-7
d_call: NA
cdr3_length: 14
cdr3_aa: CASSLRTEYYEQYF
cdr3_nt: TGTGCCAGCAGTCTACGGACAGAGTACTACGAGCAGTACTTC

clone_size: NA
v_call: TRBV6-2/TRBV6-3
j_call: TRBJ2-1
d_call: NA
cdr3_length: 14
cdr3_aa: CASSYMGNYNEQFF
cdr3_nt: TGTGCCAGCAGTTACATGGGGAACTACAATGAGCAGTTCTTC

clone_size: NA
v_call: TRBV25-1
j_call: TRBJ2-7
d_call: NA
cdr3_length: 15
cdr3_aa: CASRPGQGRSYEQYF
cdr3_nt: TGTGCCAGTCGCCCGGGACAAGGCAGGTCCTACGAGCAGTACTTC

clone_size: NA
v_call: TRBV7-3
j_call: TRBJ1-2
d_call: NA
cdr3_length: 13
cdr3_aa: CASSLTAGSSYTF
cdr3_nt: TGTGCCAGCAGCTTAACGGCAGGGAGTAGCTACACCTTC

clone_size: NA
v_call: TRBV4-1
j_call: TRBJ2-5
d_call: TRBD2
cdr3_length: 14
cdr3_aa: CASSQTGGSETQYF
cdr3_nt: TGCGCCAGCAGCCAAACGGGGGGGTCGGAGACCCAGTACTTC

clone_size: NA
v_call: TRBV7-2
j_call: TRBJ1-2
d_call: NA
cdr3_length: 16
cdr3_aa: CASSWGRDTSIYGYTF
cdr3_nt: TGTGCCAGCAGCTGGGGACGGGACACCAGTATTTATGGCTACACCTTC

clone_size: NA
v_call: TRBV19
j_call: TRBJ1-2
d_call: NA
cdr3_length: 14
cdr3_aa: CASRNDNPKKGYTF
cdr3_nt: TGTGCCAGTAGGAATGACAACCCCAAAAAGGGCTACACCTTC

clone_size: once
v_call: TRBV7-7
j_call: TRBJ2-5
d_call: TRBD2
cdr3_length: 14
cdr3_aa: CASSGEGGQETQYF
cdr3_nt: TGTGCTAGCAGCGGTGAGGGAGGGCAAGAGACCCAGTACTTC

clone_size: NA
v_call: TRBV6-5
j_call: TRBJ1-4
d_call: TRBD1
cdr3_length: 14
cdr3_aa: CASGHRDRKEKLFF
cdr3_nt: TGTGCCAGCGGTCACCGGGACAGAAAGGAAAAACTGTTTTTT

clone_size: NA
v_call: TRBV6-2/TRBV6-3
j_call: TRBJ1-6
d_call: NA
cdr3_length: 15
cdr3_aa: CASSLPQGTNSPLHF
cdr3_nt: TGTGCCAGCAGCCTCCCCCAAGGGACTAATTCACCCCTCCACTTT

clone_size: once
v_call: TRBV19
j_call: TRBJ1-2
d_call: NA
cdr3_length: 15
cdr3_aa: CASSMVPGGHYGYTF
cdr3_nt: TGTGCCAGTAGTATGGTTCCGGGGGGCCACTATGGCTACACCTTC

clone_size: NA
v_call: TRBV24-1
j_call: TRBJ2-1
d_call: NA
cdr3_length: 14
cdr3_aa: CATSRDSYFNEQFF
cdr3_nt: TGTGCCACCAGCCGGGACTCGTACTTCAATGAGCAGTTCTTC

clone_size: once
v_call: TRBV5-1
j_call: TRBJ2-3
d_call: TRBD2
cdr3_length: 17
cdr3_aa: CASSPPWGRALGDTQYF
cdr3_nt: TGCGCCAGCAGCCCTCCCTGGGGGAGGGCCCTCGGGGATACGCAGTATTTT